The T cell receptor (beta chain) under discussion was sequenced for a study of blood T cells in healthy people across ages (dated by TCRdb to 2013 to 2016). For the study in its entirety: In model experiments, template switching captured roughly one uniquely barcoded TCR beta cDNA molecule for every two T cells. To avoid experimental bias, donors of different ages were randomly spread across the sequencing lanes. The study measured age-related changes in TCR beta repertoire diversity using deep sequencing normalized with unique cDNA molecular identifiers. For two donors (one aged 18 to 29 and one aged 80 or older), the study analyzed two additional independent replicas of 1 million unique cDNA reads from the same blood draw. The donors were split into four age groups: young (average about 15 years), middle-aged (39), aged (more than 55) and long-lived (approximately 89).

Libraries were prepared through 5' RACE. Reads for this sample came from an Illumina HiSeq 2500. The second PCR ran for about 6 to 11 cycles and used a J-beta primer mix along with a sample-barcoded 5' primer. Each TCR beta cDNA molecule received a unique molecular identifier from a template-switch 5' adaptor carrying 12 random nucleotides. Each sample yielded at least 2.5 million CDR3-containing paired-end reads. All of the RNA was converted into first-strand cDNA using the Mint cDNA synthesis kit, with a TRBC-specific oligonucleotide serving as the primer. All cDNA was treated with uracil-DNA glycosylase and then went through a first 18-cycle PCR with the universal primers M1SS and BC2_uni_R. Processing in the source paper ran as follows. For normalization, 1 million high-quality reads, each with a distinct molecular identifier, were randomly selected from each sample. Reads with shared molecular identifiers were discarded instead of being binned into consensus sequences. MiTCR, set to a Q25 quality threshold and the strictest error-elimination algorithm, was used for CDR3 identification, clonotype clustering and error correction. A nonparametric unseen species model using Euler transformation provided a lower-bound estimate of total TCR beta diversity. Clones were called with MiXCR by TCRdb after fastp trimmed the public reads at Q25, and only in-frame beta chains were retained. Each entry merges the rows of one CDR3 protein and shows their most common DNA and genes. The V and J calls shown here were made by TCRdb, not taken from the authors' results. This sample holds some 550,000 distinct CDR3 sequences; around half were observed only once. The leading ten clones occupy 20% to 25% of the sample.

What the study reported, not specific to this receptor: Donor CMV infection status was unknown, potentially confounding age-related changes in expanded clonotypes. There was a strong correlation between observed TCR beta diversity and the percentage of naive T cells measured by flow cytometry. Observed TCR beta diversity per million T cells fell roughly linearly with age, and a significant reduction was already apparent by age roughly 40. Estimates of total diversity based on one million sequenced T cells were considered lower bounds and underestimates. Compared with the aged group, the long-lived group had more naive CD4+ T cells, fewer expanded clones and increased TCR diversity, suggesting age selection. Because profiling used bulk unsorted PBMCs, naive and antigen-experienced compartments could not be compared conclusively.

Donors were a few dozen systemically healthy Caucasian individuals from Russia aged about 6 to 100 years. Ten milliliters of peripheral blood were drawn from each donor into EDTA-treated Vacutainer tubes. Ficoll-Paque density-gradient centrifugation was used to isolate PBMCs, with at least 6 million obtained per sample. Trizol reagent was used to extract total RNA from the PBMCs, yielding at least 5.5 micrograms per sample. For every donor, flow cytometry on a PBMC aliquot measured the percentage of naive CD45RAhigh/CD27high T cells. The CDR3 contains 15 residues, cysteine and phenylalanine counted. The kept DNA is CDR3 alone, 45 bases in frame from the first base. The germline V gene (reference sequence) sets CDR1 to DFQATT and CDR2 to SNEGSKA. V and J are trimmed by 5 bases and 9 bases, and the gene matches miss 12 bases of the junction. Concerning this clonotype itself: It lacks a known antigen. Base qualities were left out, and no much larger clone turns up one base away.

This chain is built from TRBV20-1 and TRBJ2-1; the central 11 bases match TRBD2. What was sequenced was blood. The receptor was derived from a man older than 75 in good health. The DNA reads TGCAGTGCTCCAATTAGCGGGAGGGCCTTTGGTGAGCAGTTCTTC. The translation is CSAPISGRAFGEQFF.